Below, one T cell receptor (beta chain) is given with its context. The specificity of this receptor is unknown. Per-base quality was not reported, and no clone a single base away is much larger than it. What this sample's time point label stands for: baseline before first vaccination. The vaccinee samples were drawn from two UK trials, COV001 and COV002, one of which was a single-blind randomized controlled phase 2/3 trial testing AZD1222 (ChAdOx1 nCoV-19) in healthy adults. For TCRbeta chain sequencing, PBMC samples from trial participants were taken at day 0 and at day 28 after the second dose. This record belongs to a study of T cell responses to AZD1222 COVID-19 vaccine (dated by TCRdb to the early 2020s). Turning to the overall study: AZD1222 recipients whose second dose came at about 4 weeks and those whose second dose came at about 12 weeks were combined into one group, since spike-specific TCR depth and breadth did not differ between the two schedules. TCR sequencing covered fewer than 250 trial participants: 200 to 220 given two doses of AZD1222 and 26 given two doses of MenACWY control vaccine. Enrollment into the trials was organized by age into subgroups of 18-55, 56-69 and 70-plus years, and those subgroups contained roughly 150, 30 and 60 TCR-sequenced participants, respectively.

Points the paper makes about the study in general: Participants were mostly white British, with more females than males. The authors suggested clonal diversity may have been underestimated. The whole spike protein was spanned by vaccine-associated CD4 TCRs, and dominant responses were seen in regions 160-218 and 743-854. Conclusions about previously exposed vaccinees are limited because only a handful of AZD1222 recipients were SARS-CoV-2 seropositive at baseline. Because no day 14 peak-response samples were available, the repertoires could be characterized only after the peak T cell response. Reportedly, almost half of the unique spike-specific TCRs recognized epitopes lying outside the regions that are mutated in the B.1.351 and B.1.1.7 variants. In the small 56-69-year group, the increase in depth fell short of significance, most likely because of low power. Spike-specific TCR breadth and depth rose significantly after two AZD1222 doses compared with day 0 and with MenACWY recipients.

A distance of 26 bases separates the germline ends of V and J, which lose 3 bases and 0 bases respectively. Including cysteine and phenylalanine, the CDR3 has 21 amino acids. The DNA shown is the 63-base CDR3, in frame from base 1. In the germline V gene (reference sequence), CDR1 corresponds to LNHDA and CDR2 to SQIVND. The CDR3 regions of human TCRbeta chains were analyzed by immunosequencing. The paper's processing steps were these. TCRs in the repertoires were matched against a reference library of SARS-CoV-2-specific TCRs that had been generated with the MIRA antigen-specificity platform. Breadth meant the fraction of unique TCRs that were SARS-CoV-2-associated, whereas depth meant the fraction of total T cells that were SARS-CoV-2-associated. Using the MIRA data, each spike-specific TCR was mapped to the spike region that the TCR reacts to and placed in a CD4 or CD8 class. Log10-transformed breadth and depth values were compared by one-way ANOVA with Sidak's multiple comparisons tests. Sourced from immuneACCESS, this table was stored by TCRdb with only in-frame sequences that have V and J called. A share of the clones is absent; for the studies checked, an unresolved V gene accounts for under half, and the remainder has no known explanation. The V and J calls and clone size come from that table; D and trimming were worked out from the DNA. This sample comprises more than 95,000 clones, around 90% of them detected only once. The top ten clonotypes cover under 5.5% of the sample.

The specimen comprised peripheral blood, sampled on day 0 of AZD1222 vaccination. The chain uses TRBV19 and TRBJ2-2; the D gene is perhaps TRBD1, on 5 matching bases. The TCR comes from an adult in good health. The sequenced DNA is TGTGCCAGTAGTATCGAATTTGCAGGGAATAGGCCTACCGCGAACACCGGGGAGCTGTTTTTT. It translates as CASSIEFAGNRPTANTGELFF.